This is a list of T cell receptor beta chains from one sample in a study of post-analysis software for immune sequencing data. In TCRdb, the PCR reads were re-called with MiXCR into one record per CDR3 protein. The sample lists approximately 770,000 distinct CDR3 sequences; roughly 46% were seen once. The sequenced sample was blood. These receptors were taken from a girl between 10 and 17 years old with multiple sclerosis. CDR3s include the opening cysteine and the closing phenylalanine or tryptophan. Each record gives: V gene, J gene, clone size, D gene, CDR3 protein, CDR3 DNA. A D gene is named only where the DNA matches it firmly. Not every row has a clone size; where given, it reads once, few, many or a size class.

TRBV20-1	TRBJ2-5	NA	TRBD2	CSARALAKVAGGWYQETQYF	TGCAGTGCTAGGGCCCTCGCCAAGGTAGCGGGAGGGTGGTACCAAGAGACCCAGTACTTC
TRBV7-9	TRBJ2-7	NA	NA	CAAWTDSYEQYF	TGTGCCGCATGGACAGACTCCTACGAGCAGTACTTC
TRBV29-1	TRBJ2-5	NA	TRBD2	CSVEDARGIQYF	TGCAGCGTTGAAGATGCGCGGGGGATCCAGTACTTC
TRBV4-2	TRBJ2-3	NA	TRBD2	CASSQRTSGRTDTQYF	TGTGCCAGCAGCCAACGGACTAGCGGGAGAACAGATACGCAGTATTTT
TRBV29-1	TRBJ2-7	NA	TRBD2	CSVELASGNSEQYF	TGCAGCGTTGAATTGGCTAGCGGGAACTCCGAGCAGTACTTC
TRBV4-2	TRBJ2-5	NA	TRBD1	CASSGLDRGETQYF	TGTGCCAGCAGCGGCTTGGACAGGGGGGAGACCCAGTACTTC
TRBV24-1	TRBJ2-7	NA	NA	CATASPGRNNEQYF	TGTGCCACAGCGTCCCCCGGACGGAACAATGAGCAGTACTTC
TRBV12-3/TRBV12-4	TRBJ2-7	NA	NA	CASSFGQATYEQYF	TGTGCCAGCAGTTTTGGTCAAGCTACCTACGAGCAGTACTTC
TRBV2	TRBJ1-5	NA	NA	CASREDTSNQPQHF	TGTGCCAGCAGGGAAGATACAAGCAATCAGCCCCAGCATTTT
TRBV15	TRBJ1-2	few	NA	CATSRAQWGRGFYGYTF	TGTGCCACCAGCAGAGCCCAATGGGGCAGGGGATTCTATGGCTACACCTTC
TRBV5-1	TRBJ1-1	once	NA	CASSLDAGANTEAFF	TGCGCCAGCAGCTTGGACGCGGGCGCGAACACTGAAGCTTTCTTT
TRBV27	TRBJ2-5	NA	NA	CASGLKGGRETQYF	TGTGCCAGCGGTCTAAAGGGGGGCAGGGAGACCCAGTACTTC
TRBV7-2	TRBJ2-1	few	TRBD2	CASSLAAGDREQFF	TGTGCCAGCAGCTTAGCGGCGGGAGATCGTGAGCAGTTCTTC
TRBV20-1	TRBJ2-7	NA	NA	CSAWDFLISYEQYF	TGCAGTGCTTGGGACTTCTTGATCTCCTACGAGCAGTACTTC
TRBV6-5	TRBJ2-3	NA	TRBD2	CASGSLAGYADTQYF	TGTGCCAGCGGTTCACTAGCGGGATACGCAGATACGCAGTATTTT
TRBV5-1	TRBJ2-1	NA	TRBD2	CASSLTSGGDEQFF	TGCGCCAGCAGCTTGACTAGCGGAGGGGATGAGCAGTTCTTC
TRBV29-1	TRBJ2-3	NA	TRBD2	CNVEGRVTPTQYF	TGCAACGTTGAAGGGAGGGTCACACCTACGCAGTATTTT
TRBV9	TRBJ2-1	NA	TRBD2	CASSVAGGGYNEQFF	TGTGCCAGCAGCGTAGCGGGAGGGGGCTACAATGAGCAGTTCTTC
TRBV6-5	TRBJ1-1	NA	NA	CASIKGSEAFF	TGTGCCAGCATTAAAGGATCTGAAGCTTTCTTT
TRBV3-1	TRBJ2-7	NA	NA	CASSPWRGSHEQYF	TGTGCCAGCAGCCCATGGAGGGGCTCCCACGAGCAGTACTTC
TRBV4-3	TRBJ2-1	NA	TRBD2	CASSQGLAGAPGNKQFF	TGCGCCAGCAGCCAAGGACTAGCGGGAGCGCCTGGTAATAAGCAGTTCTTC
TRBV4-1	TRBJ1-1	NA	NA	CASSQDGPPFNTEAFF	TGCGCCAGCAGCCAAGATGGGCCCCCTTTTAACACTGAAGCTTTCTTT
TRBV28	TRBJ1-6	NA	NA	CASSFQGGRSPLHF	TGTGCCAGCAGTTTTCAAGGTGGTCGCTCACCCCTCCACTTT
TRBV20-1	TRBJ2-1	few	NA	CSAREGRPMYNEQFF	TGCAGTGCTAGAGAAGGCAGACCCATGTACAATGAGCAGTTCTTC